What follows are 19 T cell receptor beta chains derived from one specimen sequenced in a study of T cells after yellow fever vaccination. One entry per CDR3 protein results from TCRdb running MiXCR on the 5' RACE reads. The sample has around 100,000 distinct CDR3 sequences; roughly 8.4% are singletons. This specimen was CD8+ T cells sorted from PBMCs, taken 45 days after the yellow fever booster vaccination. The receptors come from a man aged 25-40 years who received the YFV17D yellow fever vaccine.

This clonotype occurred many times. The rearrangement joins TRBV29-1 to TRBJ2-7, with D uncertain. The CDR3 spans 13 residues. The V end was cut by 4 bases, the J end by 3 bases, with 13 bases between. Germline CDR1 and CDR2: SQVTM and ANQGSEA. The CDR3 DNA reads TGCAGCGTTGGGGATAGTCAATTCTACGAGCAGTACTTC. This codes for CSVGDSQFYEQYF.

This clonotype has ten or more counts. The gene calls are TRBV6-1 and TRBJ1-3; D unclear. Germline CDR1 and CDR2: MNHNS and SASEGT. V was trimmed by 0 bases and J by 0 bases, leaving 6 bases between them. The CDR3 runs to 15 residues. The CDR3, as DNA: TGTGCCAGCAGTGAAGCTTCAGCCTCTGGAAACACCATATATTTT. Translating gives CASSEASASGNTIYF.

This rearrangement joins TRBV4-2 to TRBJ2-7; no firm D call. Germline V lookup: CDR1 LGHNA, CDR2 YNFKEQ. The CDR3 has 14 amino acids. V lost 2 bases and J lost 2, with 10 bases in between. The CDR3 sequence is CASSQSGNTYEQYF. CDR3 coding DNA: TGTGCCAGCAGCCAATCGGGCAATACCTACGAGCAGTACTTC.

This clonotype was seen a few times. This sequence joins TRBV5-1 and TRBJ2-2; weak D call: TRBD1 (6 bases). Per germline, CDR1 SGHRS and CDR2 YFSETQ. The CDR3 runs to 14 residues. The V and J ends lost 4 bases and 4 bases respectively, with 11 bases between them. The CDR3 DNA is TGCGCCAGCAGCCCCGGACAGCCCACCGGGGAGCTGTTTTTT. It yields the protein CASSPGQPTGELFF. Variable domain in full (rest from reference TRBV5-1 and TRBJ2-2): KAGVTQTPRYLIKTRGQQVTLSCSPISGHRSVSWYQQTPGQGLQFLFEYFSETQRNKGNFPGRFSGRQFSNSRSEMNVSTLELGDSALYLCASSPGQPTGELFFGEGSRLTVL.

This clonotype was seen at least ten times. This chain uses TRBV6-5 with TRBJ2-2; a weak D match, TRBD2 (5 bases). V was shortened by 1 base and J by 4 bases, with 13 bases between the two germline ends. Per germline, CDR1 MNHEY and CDR2 SVGAGI. The CDR3 totals 16 residues. CDR3 sequence reads: CASSYFGPEVTGELFF. The DNA of the CDR3 is TGTGCCAGCAGTTACTTCGGACCGGAGGTCACCGGGGAGCTGTTTTTT.

The chain has TRBV20-1 and TRBJ2-5; 13 bases align to TRBD2. The CDR3 is made up of 14 amino acids. Germline values: CDR1 DFQATT, CDR2 SNEGSKA (reference sequence). Losses at the gene ends were 8 bases for V and 5 bases for J; bases not matched to a gene: 8. CDR3 DNA: TGCAGTCCCCGGACTAGCGGGAGATTGGAGACCCAGTACTTC. Translating gives CSPRTSGRLETQYF.

This clonotype was recorded at least ten times. The gene calls are TRBV7-2 and TRBJ2-5; D uncertain. The CDR3 has 13 residues. V was trimmed by 1 base and J by 3 bases, leaving 6 bases between them. The germline V gene encodes CDR1 SGHTA and CDR2 FQGNSA. The CDR3 coding sequence is TGTGCCAGCAGCTTAGGCGGAGAAGAGACCCAGTACTTC. Its protein is CASSLGGEETQYF.

The chain employs TRBV12-3 or TRBV12-4 and TRBJ2-7, with 9 bases matching TRBD2. The V gene end was trimmed by 3 bases and the J gene end by 6 bases; junction bases not matched to a gene: 6. This CDR3 is 14 amino acids long. The CDR3 region is CASSLGGRAGEQYF. In DNA, the CDR3 is TGTGCCAGCAGTTTGGGCGGGAGGGCCGGCGAGCAGTACTTC.

In the case of this clonotype: A much larger clone differs by one base, so this may be a read error. The chain couples TRBV20-1 to TRBJ2-5; D is possibly TRBD2 (5 bases). The V end was cut by 6 bases, the J end by 5 bases, with 10 bases between. CDR3 length: 11 residues. Germline-derived CDR1 and CDR2 are DFQATT and SNEGSKA (reference sequence). CDR3 nucleotide sequence: TGCAGTGCCAGACCGGGGGAGACCCAGTACTTC. It is translated as CSARPGETQYF.

This clonotype was recorded many times. V is TRBV7-3 and J is TRBJ2-1; 10 nucleotides align to TRBD2. CDR3 length equals 15 residues. The germline CDR1 and CDR2 sequences are SGHTA and FQGTGA. J gave up 2 bases and V 5 bases, and 3 bases lay outside the gene matches. DNA for the CDR3: TGTGCCAGCAGCCCTCTAGCGGGAGCCTACAATGAGCAGTTCTTC. Its translation: CASSPLAGAYNEQFF.

In this sample, this clonotype turned up a few times. This chain uses TRBV6-5 with TRBJ2-1; D is unclear. CDR1 and CDR2 (germline): MNHEY, SVGAGI. Between the trimmed V and J ends, which lost 2 bases and 7 bases, there was a span of 15 bases. The CDR3 is 15 residues long. The CDR3, as DNA: TGTGCCAGCAGTTACGTATCCCCTGGTAAAAATGAGCAGTTCTTC. Translated: CASSYVSPGKNEQFF.

This clonotype was recorded at least ten times. The rearrangement joins TRBV29-1 to TRBJ2-1; 7 bases line up with TRBD2. Germline CDR1 SQVTM, CDR2 ANQGSEA. This CDR3 contains 13 residues. With V trimmed by 7 bases and J by 7 bases, 10 bases remained unmatched. The CDR3 spells CSASILASNEQFF. DNA for the CDR3: TGCAGCGCATCGATACTAGCGTCAAATGAGCAGTTCTTC.

This chain joins TRBV7-2 and TRBJ1-2; D may be TRBD1 (5 bases). The CDR3 extends over 16 amino acids. Germline V gene data show CDR1 as SGHTA and CDR2 as FQGNSA. V lost 1 base and J 2 bases, leaving 14 bases between the germline ends. The CDR3, as DNA: TGTGCCAGCAGCTTAGGTTGGGACGTTGACAACTATGGCTACACCTTC. Its protein product is CASSLGWDVDNYGYTF.

Ten or more counts support this clonotype. The chain couples TRBV9 to TRBJ2-1, with 8 bases identical to TRBD2. CDR1 SGDLS and CDR2 YYNGEE come from the germline V gene. Trimming took 7 bases from V and 3 from J; bases not matched to a gene: 6. The CDR3 is 14 residues long. The CDR3 is CASGGAGDYNEQFF. DNA for the CDR3: TGTGCCAGCGGTGGAGCGGGAGACTACAATGAGCAGTTCTTC.

This clonotype was recorded only once. A much larger clone lies one base from this, so it may be a read error. The J gene is TRBJ2-1, the V gene TRBV9; D is unresolved. TRBJ2-7 matches the DNA end more closely, so the J call is doubtful. The germline gives CDR1 SGDLS, CDR2 YYNGEE. The CDR3 length is 15 residues. The DNA of the CDR3 is TGTGCCAGCAGCGTAGTTGATAGCTCCTACAATGAGCAGTACTTC. It translates to CASSVVDSSYNEQYF.

This clonotype was detected ten times or more. CDR3 coding DNA: TGTGCCAGCAGTTTCGGAGGGGAAGAGACCCAGTACTTC. Protein product: CASSFGGEETQYF. The rearrangement uses TRBV12-3 or TRBV12-4 and TRBJ2-5, with a possible D match to TRBD2 (6 bases). V lost 3 bases and J 3 bases, leaving 8 bases between the germline ends. This CDR3 contains 13 residues.

This clonotype occurred many times. J is TRBJ2-7 and V is TRBV6-4, with TRBD2 identical over 13 bases. The V and J ends lost 3 bases and 2 bases, in that order; junction bases with no gene match: 1. CDR3 length: 15 residues. Germline V gene data show CDR1 as MRHNA and CDR2 as SNTAGT. CDR3: CASSELAGGTYEQYF. The CDR3 coding sequence is TGTGCCAGCAGTGAACTAGCGGGAGGGACCTACGAGCAGTACTTC.

The table lists this clonotype with many counts. The chain joins TRBV7-9 to TRBJ2-7, with D unresolved. This CDR3 contains 12 residues. Trimming stripped 1 base from V and 7 bases from J, with 8 bases between. From germline, CDR1 is SEHNR and CDR2 FQNEAQ (reference sequence). CDR3 protein: CASSLEGSEQYF. CDR3 bases: TGTGCCAGCAGCTTAGAGGGTTCAGAGCAGTACTTC.

This clonotype has a count of ten or more. The chain links TRBV28 to TRBJ2-2; D perhaps matches TRBD2 (6 bases). The germline CDR1 and CDR2 sequences are MDHEN and SYDVKM. This CDR3 comprises 16 residues. V dropped 8 bases and J dropped 5 bases, with 21 bases sitting between them. The CDR3: CASRFGGSGPTGELFF. The CDR3 DNA reads TGTGCCAGCCGCTTTGGTGGTAGCGGACCGACCGGGGAGCTGTTTTTT.